One sample yielded the 27 T cell receptor beta chains listed below, sequenced in a study of blood T cell repertoires in COVID-19. The assay was immunoSEQ multiplex PCR, and TCRdb's table has in-frame clones only and misses some. The sample consists of over 150,000 clones, around 78% of them appearing once. The sample comprised peripheral blood. These receptors were obtained from a man aged 80 or over with acute or convalescent COVID-19.

CDR3 in DNA: TGTGCCTGGAGTGCTGGCGGAGAAACGCCCCTCCACTTT. Its protein is CAWSAGGETPLHF. The chain joins TRBV30 to TRBJ1-6; no reliable D call. Trimming cost V 1 base and J 13 bases, with 14 bases left between them. There are 13 residues in the CDR3. Germline V lookup: CDR1 GTSNPN, CDR2 SVGIG (reference sequence).

This clone has only a few counts. This chain connects TRBV7-9 to TRBJ1-6; D call uncertain. V was shortened by 1 base and J by 10 bases, with 8 bases between the two germline ends. This CDR3 is built from 13 residues. Germline V CDR1 and CDR2: SEHNR, FQNEAQ (reference sequence). This CDR3 reads CASSLGTVSPLHF. The CDR3 nucleotides read TGTGCCAGCAGCTTAGGAACGGTCTCACCCCTCCACTTT.

Comment on this clone: Other DNA sequences of this sample code for an identical CDR3. The gene calls are TRBV28 and TRBJ1-4; D possibly corresponds to TRBD1 (6 bases). The CDR3 runs to 15 residues. CDR1 MDHEN and CDR2 SYDVKM come from the germline V gene. V dropped 1 base and J dropped 4 bases, with 10 bases sitting between them. CDR3 DNA sequence: TGTGCCAGCAGTTTATACGGGGGGCGTAATGAAAAACTGTTTTTT. Its translation is CASSLYGGRNEKLFF. Full variable domain (remainder filled in from reference TRBV28 and TRBJ1-4): DVKVTQSSRYLVKRTGEKVFLECVQDMDHENMFWYRQDPGLGLRLIYFSYDVKMKEKGDIPEGYSVSREKKERFSLILESASTNQTSMYLCASSLYGGRNEKLFFGSGTQLSVL.

The genes are TRBV7-9 and TRBJ2-7, with a tentative D call TRBD2 (5 bases). Germline CDR1 reads SEHNR; CDR2 reads FQNEAQ (reference sequence). V was trimmed by 5 bases and J by 2 bases, leaving 19 bases between them. The CDR3 is 16 residues long. Here the CDR3 reads CASSTPRGTEAYEQYF. CDR3 bases: TGTGCCAGCAGCACCCCCCGGGGAACAGAGGCCTACGAGCAGTACTTC.

This clone was seen once. The chain links TRBV6-1 to TRBJ1-6; TRBD1 is a possible D gene (5 bases). Trimming removed 2 bases at V and 6 bases at J, with 8 bases between. Germline V gene lookup returns CDR1 MNHNS and CDR2 SASEGT. CDR3 length: 14 amino acids. The CDR3 DNA sequence: TGTGCCAGCAGTGAACCGGGACTTAATTCACCCCTCCACTTT. Translation gives CASSEPGLNSPLHF.

This chain uses TRBV9 with TRBJ2-2, with 8 bases identical to TRBD2. The V segment lost 4 bases and the J segment 5 bases; nucleotides outside the gene matches: 10. Germline V gives CDR1 SGDLS, CDR2 YYNGEE. CDR3 length equals 16 residues. CDR3 sequence: CASSPPPGLGTGELFF. The CDR3 coding sequence is TGTGCCAGCAGCCCCCCACCGGGACTAGGAACCGGGGAGCTGTTTTTT.

In this sample, this clone turned up once. The chain couples TRBV10-3 to TRBJ2-3, with 9 bases that match TRBD2. Germline CDR1 is ENHRY and CDR2 is SYGVKD. The V segment lost 9 bases and the J segment 2 bases; nucleotides outside the gene matches: 6. The CDR3 spans 14 residues. CDR3 coding DNA: TGTGCCATGGGGACTAGCCTTTTCACAGATACGCAGTATTTT. Translating it yields CAMGTSLFTDTQYF.

This clone was detected once. The V gene is TRBV7-2, the J gene TRBJ1-4, with 8 positions matching TRBD1. The CDR3 extends over 15 amino acids. Germline V gives CDR1 SGHTA, CDR2 FQGNSA. V lost 5 bases and J lost 5; bases outside the gene matches: 7. The CDR3, as DNA: TGTGCCAGCAGCCCCCGGACAGGGAAAAATGAAAAACTGTTTTTT. Translation: CASSPRTGKNEKLFF.

The chain uses TRBV29-1 and TRBJ2-5; TRBD2 matches 13 bases. The V gene end was trimmed by 7 bases and the J gene end by 5 bases; junction bases not matched to a gene: 1. The germline V gene has CDR1 SQVTM and CDR2 ANQGSEA. The CDR3 runs to 12 residues. The DNA for the CDR3 is TGCAGCGGGACTAGCGGGGGTGAGACCCAGTACTTC. It yields the protein CSGTSGGETQYF.

This clone was found once. The rearrangement uses TRBV14 and TRBJ1-1; D call uncertain. The CDR3 contains 12 residues. The V gene's germline CDR1 is SGHDN and CDR2 FVKESK. V lost 1 base and J lost 11, with 11 bases in between. CDR3 amino acids: CASSQGVLKAFF. DNA for the CDR3: TGTGCCAGCAGCCAAGGCGTGCTGAAGGCTTTCTTT.

This clone has just one count. This rearrangement joins TRBV27 to TRBJ1-2; D is unclear. The germline V and J ends were trimmed by 5 bases and 2 bases, with 9 bases remaining between them. This CDR3 comprises 13 residues. Germline V CDR1 and CDR2: MNHEY, SMNVEV (reference sequence). DNA for the CDR3: TGTGCCAGCAGTCCAGCCAGGAACTATGGCTACACCTTC. Its translation: CASSPARNYGYTF.

The chain recombines TRBV9 with TRBJ2-3; 9 bases agree with TRBD2. Germline CDR1 SGDLS, CDR2 YYNGEE. This CDR3 is 16 amino acids long. V was pared by 0 bases and J by 0 bases, with 2 bases of the junction left unmatched. The CDR3 loop reads CASSVVAGASTDTQYF. In nucleotides, the CDR3 is TGTGCCAGCAGCGTAGTAGCGGGGGCTAGCACAGATACGCAGTATTTT.

CDR3 residues: CASSEGTANQPQHF. The CDR3, as DNA: TGCGCCAGCAGCGAAGGGACAGCCAATCAGCCCCAGCATTTT. The chain couples TRBV5-1 to TRBJ1-5, with TRBD1 matching 7 bases. The CDR3 is 14 amino acids. The trim removed 4 bases at V and 3 bases at J, leaving 4 bases unmatched. Germline CDR1 reads SGHRS; CDR2 reads YFSETQ.

The chain employs TRBV14 and TRBJ2-5; D may be TRBD1 (5 bases). From germline, CDR1 is SGHDN and CDR2 FVKESK. V was trimmed by 2 bases and J by 5 bases, leaving 9 bases between them. CDR3 length: 13 residues. CDR3 protein: CASSQQGWETQYF. The DNA for the CDR3 is TGTGCCAGCAGCCAACAGGGTTGGGAGACCCAGTACTTC.

V usage is TRBV6-5 and J usage is TRBJ1-5; possible D gene TRBD1, 5 bases. In germline, CDR1 is MNHEY, CDR2 SVGAGI. The CDR3 is 13 amino acids. V was pared by 9 bases and J by 3 bases, with 12 bases between. The CDR3: CASQGQYNQPQHF. CDR3 bases: TGTGCCAGTCAGGGCCAGTACAATCAGCCCCAGCATTTT.

This clone was observed a handful of times. The V and J genes are TRBV7-9 and TRBJ2-1, with D perhaps TRBD2 (5 bases). Trimming shortened V by 5 bases and J by 3 bases, and 20 bases separated the two germline ends. CDR1 SEHNR and CDR2 FQNEAQ come from the germline V gene (reference sequence). The CDR3 has 17 residues. CDR3 region: CASSLRTLTDFYNEQFF. The CDR3 DNA follows: TGTGCCAGCAGCCTAAGGACCCTTACGGACTTCTACAATGAGCAGTTCTTC.

This clone showed up just a few times. J is TRBJ1-6 and V is TRBV9; no definite D call. V was pared by 4 bases and J by 14 bases, with 10 bases between. In germline, CDR1 is SGDLS, CDR2 YYNGEE. The CDR3 spans 11 residues. The CDR3 bases are TGTGCCAGCAGCCGTGGGCAGGCCCTCCACTTT. Translated, it gives CASSRGQALHF.

The CDR3 DNA reads as TGTGCCAGCAGGTCCTACGGGGTTGAAGCTTTCTTT. It codes for CASRSYGVEAFF. The chain uses TRBV28 and TRBJ1-1; no clear D. The germline V gene encodes CDR1 MDHEN and CDR2 SYDVKM. Trimming left V 6 bases short and J 7 bases short, with 12 bases between. CDR3 length equals 12 residues.

The chain combines TRBV29-1 with TRBJ2-6; D possibly corresponds to TRBD1 (5 bases). CDR3 length: 15 residues. Germline V gene lookup returns CDR1 SQVTM and CDR2 ANQGSEA. Deletions cut 4 bases from V and 0 bases from J, with 10 bases between. The CDR3 region has the DNA TGCAGCGTTGCCGACAGCATCTCTGGGGCCAACGTCCTGACTTTC. Translated: CSVADSISGANVLTF.

V is TRBV5-1 and J is TRBJ1-2; D is perhaps TRBD1 (6 bases). Trimming left V 4 bases short and J 1 base short, with 8 bases between. This CDR3 contains 13 residues. CDR1 and CDR2 (germline): SGHRS, YFSETQ. The CDR3 DNA is TGCGCCAGCAGCGTGGACAGTAACTATGGCTACACCTTC. Translated: CASSVDSNYGYTF.

V gene TRBV28 combines with J gene TRBJ1-1, with D perhaps matching TRBD1 (5 bases). The V gene's germline CDR1 is MDHEN and CDR2 SYDVKM. This CDR3 is 14 amino acids long. V shed 3 bases and J shed 8 bases, with 16 bases lying between them. CDR3 DNA: TGTGCCAGCAGTTTGGGGCCTTTAAGTCCGGAAGCTTTCTTT. Its protein product is CASSLGPLSPEAFF.

There are a few counts of this clone. This chain connects TRBV9 to TRBJ1-6; TRBD1 is a possible D gene (6 bases). Germline V lookup: CDR1 SGDLS, CDR2 YYNGEE. Trimming left V 4 bases short and J 7 bases short, with 6 bases between. The CDR3 length is 12 residues. CDR3 in DNA: TGTGCCAGCAGCACAGGGAATTCACCCCTCCACTTT. Its protein product is CASSTGNSPLHF.

The chain is built from TRBV9 and TRBJ2-3, with TRBD2 matching 10 bases. Germline V CDR1 and CDR2: SGDLS, YYNGEE. The V and J ends lost 0 bases and 0 bases, in that order; junction bases with no gene match: 7. CDR3 length: 18 amino acids. CDR3 DNA sequence: TGTGCCAGCAGCGTAGTAGGAGCGGGGGGGCCTAGCACAGATACGCAGTATTTT. As protein: CASSVVGAGGPSTDTQYF.

This chain connects TRBV2 to TRBJ1-2, with D unclear. The germline V and J ends were trimmed by 7 bases and 7 bases, with 16 bases remaining between them. The germline gives CDR1 SNHLY, CDR2 FYNNEI. The CDR3 has 13 amino acids. This CDR3 is CASMGEVWGGYTF. As DNA, the CDR3 is TGTGCCAGCATGGGAGAGGTATGGGGTGGCTACACCTTC.

This clone was seen only once. V and J are TRBV7-2 and TRBJ2-3; 14 bases are a match to TRBD2. The CDR3 runs to 15 residues. Per the germline V gene, CDR1 is SGHTA and CDR2 is FQGNSA. J was trimmed by 7 bases and V by 5 bases; bases with no gene match: 5. CDR3 bases: TGTGCCAGCAGCGCGGGACTAGCGGGGGCGTATACGCAGTATTTT. Translation gives CASSAGLAGAYTQYF.

This chain links TRBV21-1 with TRBJ1-1; the D call of TRBD1 is as the table states it, not checked on the DNA. TRBV21-1 is classified as a pseudogene. The CDR3 consists of 16 residues. CDR3 protein: CASSKGAVTLNTEAFF. CDR3 sequence (DNA): TGTGCCAGCAGCAAAGGGGCTGTGACCCTGAACACTGAAGCTTTCTTT.

The chain couples TRBV19 to TRBJ2-4; 11 nucleotides agree with TRBD1. The CDR3 spans 14 residues. The trim removed 5 bases at V and 7 bases at J, leaving 4 bases unmatched. Germline V gives CDR1 LNHDA, CDR2 SQIVND (reference sequence). CDR3 sequence (DNA): TGTGCCAGTAGTGGACAGGGGGCTTGGAACATTCAGTACTTC. Protein product: CASSGQGAWNIQYF.